What follows describes a single TCR beta chain. Antigen unknown. This record belongs to a study of T cell clones after liver transplantation. Study context: As an antigen-independent comparator, third-party-reactive TCRbeta sequences came from pre-transplant mixed lymphocyte reactions. Blood was drawn pre-transplant, before withdrawal, and after full or failed withdrawal. Study conclusions and caveats: Circulating graft-donor-reactive CD4 TCRbeta sequences fell significantly post-transplant in most of the 8 subjects.

Sorting of unstimulated PBMCs yielded separate CD3+CD4+ and CD3+CD8+ fractions. Assay used: immunoSEQ multiplex PCR; TCRdb lists only in-frame clones, some missing. The sample gives around 19,000 clones, more than 65% of which show up once; roughly a third is in the top ten. The V gene's germline CDR1 is ENHRY and CDR2 SYGVKD. V gave up 9 bases and J gave up 2 bases; unmatched junction bases: 13. The CDR3 sequence is 16 residues long. The V call is TRBV10-3, the J call TRBJ2-7; 10 bases fit TRBD2. The specimen was CD8+ T cells from blood, collected approximately 52 months after liver transplant. The receptor's source is a human patient who received a liver transplant. Part of the T cells may come from the graft donor. In DNA, the CDR3 is TGTGCCATTAAGACGGCCGGGACTAGCGCGACCTACGAGCAGTACTTC. It is translated as CAIKTAGTSATYEQYF.